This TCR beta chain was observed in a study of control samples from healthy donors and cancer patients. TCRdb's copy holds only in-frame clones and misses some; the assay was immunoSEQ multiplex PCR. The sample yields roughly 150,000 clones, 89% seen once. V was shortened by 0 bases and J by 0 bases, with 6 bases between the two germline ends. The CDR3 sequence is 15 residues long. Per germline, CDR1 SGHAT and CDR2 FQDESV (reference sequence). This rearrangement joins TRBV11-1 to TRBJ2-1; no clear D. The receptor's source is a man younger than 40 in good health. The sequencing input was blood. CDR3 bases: TGTGCCAGCAGCTTAGCAGTCGGCTCCTACAATGAGCAGTTCTTC. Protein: CASSLAVGSYNEQFF.